The clone carrying this T cell receptor beta chain was seen a single time. The data originate from a study of cytomegalovirus exposure and HLA in healthy donors. Clones were read by immunoSEQ multiplex PCR, and TCRdb kept only the in-frame ones, dropping some. Of roughly 60,000 clones detected, 90% to 97% appear once; the ten largest clones hold under 1.5%. The CDR3 runs 15 residues. The V gene's germline CDR1 is LGHNA and CDR2 YSLEER. V was clipped by 1 base and J by 2 bases, with 12 bases between them. The TCR comes from a young woman in good health and CMV-seronegative. This chain joins TRBV4-3 and TRBJ2-7; D is possibly TRBD2 (6 bases). The sample taken for sequencing was PBMCs. The CDR3 spells CASSQAYGGPYEQYF. DNA for the CDR3: TGCGCCAGCAGCCAAGCGTACGGGGGACCCTACGAGCAGTACTTC.